This entry lists 32 T cell receptor beta chains sequenced from one sample in a study of cytomegalovirus exposure and HLA in healthy donors. Researchers ran the PCR with 60 Vbeta and 13 Jbeta primers. The repertoire was sequenced with immunoSEQ multiplex PCR; TCRdb's copy has only in-frame clones and lacks some. The table has 95,000 to 150,000 clones, about three quarters seen once. Sequenced input: PBMCs. The source is a woman in her 30s in good health and CMV-seropositive.

In this sample, this clone turned up a few times. The V call is TRBV5-1, the J call TRBJ2-1, with TRBD2 matching over 10 bases. The CDR3 totals 16 residues. Germline CDR1 reads SGHRS; CDR2 reads YFSETQ. J lost 2 bases, V lost 6 bases, and 8 bases had no gene match. CDR3 loop: CASKITSGATYNEQFF. CDR3 DNA: TGCGCCAGCAAAATAACTAGCGGGGCTACCTACAATGAGCAGTTCTTC.

The chain carries TRBV7-2 and TRBJ2-5, with a possible D match to TRBD1 (5 bases). The last part of the DNA fits TRBJ2-7 better; the J call may be wrong. The CDR3 has 13 amino acids. Germline CDR1 SGHTA, CDR2 FQGNSA. Written as DNA, the CDR3 is TGTGCCAGCAGCCAGACAGACCACTACGAGCAGTACTTC. Protein sequence: CASSQTDHYEQYF.

V is TRBV6-1 and J is TRBJ2-3, with 8 bases matching TRBD2. The CDR3 totals 15 residues. Germline CDR1 is MNHNS and CDR2 is SASEGT. The V and J ends lost 8 bases and 1 base, in that order; junction bases with no gene match: 8. CDR3 region: CASVRRGARTDTQYF. CDR3 bases: TGTGCCAGCGTCCGGCGGGGGGCTCGCACAGATACGCAGTATTTT.

The chain combines TRBV7-2 with TRBJ2-5; no reliable D call. The J call may be mistaken, given a closer DNA end match to TRBJ2-7. Germline assignment: CDR1 SGHTA and CDR2 FQGNSA. CDR3 length: 13 residues. Here the CDR3 DNA reads TGTGCCAGCAGCTCCCGACTCGGCTACGAGCAGTACTTC. Protein: CASSSRLGYEQYF.

This clone occurred once. The rearrangement links TRBV11-3 to TRBJ1-5; D possibly corresponds to TRBD1 (6 bases). This CDR3 is 15 amino acids long. The germline CDR1 and CDR2 sequences are SGHNT and YENEEA. The V and J ends lost 7 bases and 2 bases respectively, with 15 bases between them. Here the CDR3 reads CASTQGAGGNQPQHF. The CDR3 bases are TGTGCCAGCACCCAGGGTGCAGGGGGCAATCAGCCCCAGCATTTT.

This chain connects TRBV6-5 to TRBJ2-1, with TRBD2 as a possible D gene (5 bases). V was pared by 6 bases and J by 6 bases, with 18 bases between. Germline V CDR1 and CDR2: MNHEY, SVGAGI. The CDR3 extends over 15 amino acids. The CDR3 protein is CASSPVGRGINEQFF. The CDR3, as DNA: TGTGCCAGCAGCCCCGTCGGTCGGGGAATCAATGAGCAGTTCTTC.

CDR3 protein: CASSHRDRRYYGYTF. In nucleotides, the CDR3 is TGTGCCAGCAGCCACCGGGACAGGCGCTACTATGGCTACACCTTC. The V call is TRBV21-1, the J call TRBJ1-2; the listed D gene, TRBD1, was not tested against the DNA. TRBV21-1 is a listed pseudogene. The CDR3 is 15 amino acids.

V and J are TRBV19 and TRBJ1-5; D is uncertain. The CDR3 covers 16 residues. Germline-derived CDR1 and CDR2 are LNHDA and SQIVND (reference sequence). Trimming removed 3 bases from V and 6 bases from J, with 18 bases in between. The CDR3 reads CASSIRAGSGGQPQHF. The CDR3 nucleotides are TGTGCCAGTAGTATTCGGGCGGGCTCGGGTGGTCAGCCCCAGCATTTT.

The chain uses TRBV28 and TRBJ2-4; a weak D match, TRBD1 (6 bases). The CDR3 is 15 amino acids. Germline V gene data show CDR1 as MDHEN and CDR2 as SYDVKM. V shed 6 bases and J shed 1 base, with 13 bases lying between them. CDR3 loop: CASSSGASAKNIQYF. CDR3 nucleotide sequence: TGTGCCAGCAGCTCAGGGGCTTCGGCCAAAAACATTCAGTACTTC.

This clone was found once. The rearrangement links TRBV19 to TRBJ2-1; 9 nucleotides line up with TRBD2. The J segment lost 8 bases and the V segment lost 5 bases, leaving 7 bases of the junction unmatched. Germline values: CDR1 LNHDA, CDR2 SQIVND (reference sequence). The CDR3 runs 14 residues. For the CDR3, the DNA is TGTGCCAGTAGTTTGCGGGGGGGGCTGTATGAGCAGTTCTTC. It codes for CASSLRGGLYEQFF.

The chain carries TRBV27 and TRBJ2-7; D might be TRBD2 (5 bases). Germline V CDR1 and CDR2: MNHEY, SMNVEV (reference sequence). The CDR3 is made up of 15 amino acids. V gave up 0 bases and J gave up 9 bases, with 18 bases separating them. CDR3 in amino acids: CASSLSVAVPGWQYF. DNA for the CDR3: TGTGCCAGCAGTTTATCGGTCGCCGTCCCGGGATGGCAGTACTTC.

The sample holds one count of this clone. The chain uses TRBV27 and TRBJ1-6, with unresolved D. V lost 3 bases to trimming and J lost 9 bases, with 18 bases between them. The CDR3 consists of 16 residues. Germline V gene lookup returns CDR1 MNHEY and CDR2 SMNVEV (reference sequence). The CDR3 DNA follows: TGTGCCAGCAGTTTTCGGTCGGCGGGTTGGGGTTCACCCCTCCACTTT. Translated: CASSFRSAGWGSPLHF.

The rearrangement joins TRBV5-8 to TRBJ2-3; 10 positions match TRBD2. Per the germline V gene, CDR1 is SGHTS and CDR2 is YDEGEE. The CDR3 contains 16 residues. Trimming removed 4 bases from V and 0 bases from J; junction bases left unmatched: 5. In nucleotides, the CDR3 is TGTGCCAGCAGCCCGGAGCGGGGGGGTAGCACAGATACGCAGTATTTT. As protein: CASSPERGGSTDTQYF.

The J gene is TRBJ2-5, the V gene TRBV19; possible D gene TRBD1, 6 bases. Trimming removed 3 bases from V and 5 bases from J, with 13 bases in between. This CDR3 has 14 residues. Germline CDR1 LNHDA, CDR2 SQIVND (reference sequence). The CDR3 protein is CASSIGGGRETQYF. The DNA for the CDR3 is TGTGCCAGTAGTATTGGTGGGGGCCGGGAGACCCAGTACTTC.

Turning to this clone: Other DNA sequences within the sample encode an identical CDR3. The chain combines TRBV29-1 with TRBJ1-1; TRBD1 is a possible D gene (5 bases). Germline-derived CDR1 and CDR2 are SQVTM and ANQGSEA. The CDR3 has 13 amino acids. Trimming took off 7 bases at V and 5 bases at J, with 17 bases between the two ends. The CDR3 DNA is TGCAGCGGGGGGTTGGGGGGGGGAACTGAAGCTTTCTTT. Translation gives CSGGLGGGTEAFF.

This chain's CDR3 is CASSTAGNYGYTF. For the CDR3, the DNA is TGTGCCAGTAGTACCGCGGGTAACTATGGCTACACCTTC. The chain uses TRBV19 and TRBJ1-2; D remains unclear. The ends were cut back, 4 bases at V and 1 base at J, with 7 bases in the middle. Germline-derived CDR1 and CDR2 are LNHDA and SQIVND (reference sequence). CDR3 length: 13 residues. Drawing the rest from reference TRBV19 and TRBJ1-2, the complete variable domain is DGGITQSPKYLFRKEGQNVTLSCEQNLNHDAMYWYRQDPGQGLRLIYYSQIVNDFQKGDIAEGYSVSREKKESFPLTVTSAQKNPTAFYLCASSTAGNYGYTFGSGTRLTVV.

The rearrangement links TRBV21-1 to TRBJ1-5; TRBD1, the D gene given by the table, was not confirmed from the DNA. TRBV21-1 is given as a pseudogene. The CDR3 has 20 residues. The DNA of the CDR3 is TGTGCCAGCAGCAAAGGTGGGAACTACCGGGACAGGGGGTTATATCAGCCCCAGCATTTT. Amino acid sequence: CASSKGGNYRDRGLYQPQHF.

This rearrangement joins TRBV5-6 to TRBJ2-3; 9 bases are shared with TRBD2. Per germline, CDR1 SGHDT and CDR2 YYEEEE. The V gene end was trimmed by 2 bases and the J gene end by 3 bases; junction bases not matched to a gene: 4. The CDR3 runs to 15 residues. CDR3 residues: CASSFRAGGTDTQYF. CDR3 DNA: TGTGCCAGCAGCTTCAGAGCGGGGGGTACAGATACGCAGTATTTT.

This clone was seen a handful of times. The chain recombines TRBV6-7 with TRBJ1-1; possible D gene TRBD1, 6 bases. TRBV6-7 is sorted into the ORF group, with uncertain function. V was pared by 0 bases and J by 0 bases, with 17 bases between. The CDR3 spans 18 residues. The CDR3 here is CASSYSCLRGAVNTEAFF. In DNA form, the CDR3 reads TGTGCCAGCAGTTACTCGTGCTTGCGGGGGGCCGTGAACACTGAAGCTTTCTTT.

CDR3 nucleotide sequence: TGTGCCAGCAGCTTACAACAGGGGAAAGAGCAGTACTTC. Translating gives CASSLQQGKEQYF. The chain is built from TRBV7-7 and TRBJ2-7; 7 positions match TRBD1. V shed 2 bases, J shed 7 bases, and the junction held 5 bases outside the gene matches. The CDR3 contains 13 residues. Germline V gene lookup returns CDR1 SSHAT and CDR2 FNYEAQ (reference sequence). Complete variable domain (other parts from reference TRBV7-7 and TRBJ2-7): GAGVSQSPRYKVTKRGQDVTLRCDPISSHATLYWYQQALGQGPEFLTYFNYEAQPDKSGLPSDRFSAERPEGSISTLTIQRTEQRDSAMYRCASSLQQGKEQYFGPGTRLTVT.

The V gene is TRBV2, the J gene TRBJ2-7; D not certain. Trimming pared 4 bases from V and 7 bases from J, leaving 11 bases between. The germline gives CDR1 SNHLY, CDR2 FYNNEI. The CDR3 has 12 residues. CDR3 amino acids: CASSVRQSEQYF. The CDR3 bases are TGTGCCAGCAGTGTAAGACAATCGGAGCAGTACTTC.

Note on this clone: Other DNA sequences of this sample code for an identical CDR3. This chain uses TRBV9 with TRBJ1-1; no reliable D call. Germline CDR1 is SGDLS and CDR2 is YYNGEE. This CDR3 spans 13 amino acids. V was trimmed by 2 bases and J by 2 bases, leaving 7 bases between them. This CDR3 is CASSVAGNTEAFF. DNA for the CDR3: TGTGCCAGCAGCGTGGCAGGAAACACTGAAGCTTTCTTT.

The CDR3 region has the DNA TGTGCCAGCTCACCTTCGGAGGGAGAGACCCAGTACTTC. Translating it yields CASSPSEGETQYF. The rearrangement joins TRBV18 to TRBJ2-5; D is possibly TRBD2 (6 bases). This CDR3 is 13 amino acids long. V was shortened by 3 bases and J by 4 bases, with 9 bases between the two germline ends. Germline V gene sequence: CDR1 KGHSH, CDR2 LQKENI.

The V call is TRBV5-4, the J call TRBJ2-1; 7 nucleotides align to TRBD1. This CDR3 is built from 15 residues. V dropped 6 bases and J dropped 0; count of bases not matched to a gene: 6. Germline CDR1 SGHNT, CDR2 YYREEE (reference sequence). The CDR3 coding sequence is TGTGCCAGCACCAAACAGGGGTTCTCCTACAATGAGCAGTTCTTC. Protein: CASTKQGFSYNEQFF.

The DNA of the CDR3 is TGTGCCAGTAGTATAGCGTGGTCGGTAGATAATCAGCCCCAGCATTTT. This sequence encodes CASSIAWSVDNQPQHF. The chain couples TRBV19 to TRBJ1-5, with unresolved D. The CDR3 is 16 residues long. The V gene's germline CDR1 is LNHDA and CDR2 SQIVND (reference sequence). V was clipped by 1 base and J by 4 bases, with 14 bases between them.

The chain has TRBV5-4 and TRBJ2-5; D remains unclear. The CDR3 totals 11 residues. Trimming stripped 7 bases from V and 2 bases from J, with 6 bases between. Per germline, CDR1 SGHNT and CDR2 YYREEE (reference sequence). This chain's CDR3 is CASGSQETQYF. The CDR3 region has the DNA TGTGCCAGCGGCTCACAAGAGACCCAGTACTTC.

The chain couples TRBV7-3 to TRBJ1-2; D may be TRBD1 (5 bases). Trimming took off 2 bases at V and 7 bases at J, with 11 bases between the two ends. The germline gives CDR1 SGHTA, CDR2 FQGTGA. The CDR3 has 13 residues. CDR3 in amino acids: CASSLSGQSGYTF. CDR3 coding DNA: TGTGCCAGCAGCTTATCAGGGCAGAGTGGCTACACCTTC.

This sequence joins TRBV5-4 and TRBJ2-5, with D perhaps matching TRBD1 (7 bases). Germline V gene sequence: CDR1 SGHNT, CDR2 YYREEE (reference sequence). Trimming pared 2 bases from V and 5 bases from J, leaving 16 bases between. The CDR3 has 15 residues. The CDR3 DNA sequence: TGTGCCAGCAGCTTACGCAGGGGGGCGGGGGAGACCCAGTACTTC. This translates into CASSLRRGAGETQYF.

The rearrangement links TRBV5-4 to TRBJ2-7; the match to TRBD2 covers 12 bases. Per germline, CDR1 SGHNT and CDR2 YYREEE (reference sequence). Trimming at V came to 4 bases and at J to 2 bases, leaving 7 bases not matched to a gene. CDR3 length equals 16 residues. CDR3: CASSTFTSGGPYEQYF. The CDR3 DNA reads TGTGCCAGCAGCACCTTCACTAGCGGGGGGCCCTACGAGCAGTACTTC.

This clone was seen only a few times. This sequence joins TRBV5-5 and TRBJ1-4; D call uncertain. This CDR3 comprises 16 residues. Trimming removed 0 bases at V and 5 bases at J, with 14 bases between. Germline CDR1 and CDR2: SGHKS and YYEKEE (reference sequence). CDR3 DNA: TGTGCCAGCAGCTTGGTGTTGGCCAGGCTGAATGAAAAACTGTTTTTT. Protein product: CASSLVLARLNEKLFF.

The genes are TRBV11-2 and TRBJ1-1, with TRBD1 as a possible D gene (5 bases). Germline V gene data show CDR1 as SGHAT and CDR2 as FQNNGV. The CDR3 is 14 amino acids. Trimming left V 5 bases short and J 0 bases short, with 10 bases between. In nucleotides, the CDR3 is TGTGCCAGCAGCAACAGGCTTTTGAACACTGAAGCTTTCTTT. Encoded protein: CASSNRLLNTEAFF.

This clone came up a few times. The chain couples TRBV2 to TRBJ1-1; D gene unclear. Trimming removed 6 bases from V and 0 bases from J, with 8 bases in between. The length of the CDR3 is 13 residues. Germline-derived CDR1 and CDR2 are SNHLY and FYNNEI. In DNA, the CDR3 is TGTGCCAGCAGGAATGAGGTGAACACTGAAGCTTTCTTT. This sequence encodes CASRNEVNTEAFF.